This entry lists 27 T cell receptor beta chains sequenced from one sample in a study of T cells after posttransplantation cyclophosphamide. The repertoire was sequenced with immunoSEQ multiplex PCR; TCRdb's copy has only in-frame clones and lacks some. The sample includes more than 3,000 clones, 95% to 96% of them seen just once. Material: naive CD8+ T cells sorted from PBMCs. The receptors originated from a woman aged 45-59 years in good health and a related stem cell transplant donor.

The chain recombines TRBV19 with TRBJ1-2; TRBD1 is a possible D gene (6 bases). This CDR3 spans 14 amino acids. V was trimmed by 3 bases and J by 4 bases, leaving 12 bases between them. Germline assignment: CDR1 LNHDA and CDR2 SQIVND (reference sequence). The CDR3 sequence is CASSMAGQIYGYTF. For the CDR3, the DNA is TGTGCCAGTAGTATGGCTGGACAGATCTATGGCTACACCTTC.

The chain combines TRBV7-2 with TRBJ2-1, with D tentatively TRBD1 (5 bases). This CDR3 has 12 amino acids. Germline V gene data show CDR1 as SGHTA and CDR2 as FQGNSA. Trimming shortened V by 3 bases and J by 9 bases, and 9 bases separated the two germline ends. This chain's CDR3 is CASSFPTGEQFF. CDR3 sequence (DNA): TGTGCCAGCAGCTTCCCCACAGGTGAGCAGTTCTTC.

This clone is a singleton in its sample. The CDR3 bases are TGTGCCAGCAGCTTACCGGGACAGGGTGGGTACGAGCAGTACTTC. Protein: CASSLPGQGGYEQYF. The chain is built from TRBV5-6 and TRBJ2-7, with 9 bases matching TRBD1. V shed 2 bases and J 4 bases; nucleotides not matched to a gene: 7. Germline CDR1 and CDR2: SGHDT and YYEEEE. The CDR3 has 15 residues.

This chain joins TRBV11-2 and TRBJ2-7, with D maybe TRBD1 (5 bases). V was cut by 0 bases and J by 4 bases, with 7 bases left in between. This CDR3 comprises 13 residues. CDR1 and CDR2 from the germline V gene are SGHAT and FQNNGV. This chain's CDR3 is CASSLERGYEQYF. The DNA of the CDR3 is TGTGCCAGCAGCTTAGAAAGGGGTTACGAGCAGTACTTC. Based on the CDR3 plus reference TRBV11-2 and TRBJ2-7, the full variable domain is EAGVAQSPRYKIIEKRQSVAFWCNPISGHATLYWYQQILGQGPKLLIQFQNNGVVDDSQLPKDRFSAERLKGVDSTLKIQPAKLEDSAVYLCASSLERGYEQYFGPGTRLTVT.

The CDR3 region is CASSIRGGANYEQYF. The CDR3 DNA is TGTGCCAGTAGTATACGTGGGGGGGCGAACTACGAGCAGTACTTC. The V call is TRBV19, the J call TRBJ2-5; tentative D call: TRBD2 (7 bases). The end of the DNA aligns better with TRBJ2-7, so the J call may be wrong. This CDR3 is built from 15 residues. Per the germline V gene, CDR1 is LNHDA and CDR2 is SQIVND (reference sequence).

This chain links TRBV4-3 with TRBJ2-3; 10 bases agree with TRBD1. Germline CDR1 LGHNA, CDR2 YSLEER. The CDR3 totals 18 residues. J lost 0 bases, V lost 1 base, and 7 bases had no gene match. CDR3 protein: CASSQAVTGGRSTDTQYF. CDR3 coding DNA: TGCGCCAGCAGCCAAGCAGTGACAGGGGGCCGTAGCACAGATACGCAGTATTTT.

V usage is TRBV19 and J usage is TRBJ1-5; 8 bases align to TRBD1. The V and J ends lost 6 bases and 4 bases, in that order; junction bases with no gene match: 8. CDR3 length: 15 residues. Germline assignment: CDR1 LNHDA and CDR2 SQIVND (reference sequence). CDR3 region: CASRKDREGNQPQHF. The DNA of the CDR3 is TGTGCCAGTAGGAAGGACAGGGAGGGGAATCAGCCCCAGCATTTT. Complete variable domain (other parts from reference TRBV19 and TRBJ1-5): DGGITQSPKYLFRKEGQNVTLSCEQNLNHDAMYWYRQDPGQGLRLIYYSQIVNDFQKGDIAEGYSVSREKKESFPLTVTSAQKNPTAFYLCASRKDREGNQPQHFGDGTRLSIL.

The rearrangement uses TRBV5-3 and TRBJ1-5; TRBD1 matches 7 bases. TRBV5-3 is recorded as an ORF, its role being uncertain. V lost 0 bases to trimming and J lost 1 base; unmatched junction nucleotides: 16. There are 20 residues in the CDR3. The CDR3 spells CARSLDPENRGQRSNQPQHF. Here the CDR3 DNA reads TGTGCCAGAAGCTTGGATCCGGAAAATAGGGGGCAGCGAAGCAATCAGCCCCAGCATTTT.

The V call is TRBV27, the J call TRBJ1-4; 7 bases fit TRBD1. The CDR3 sequence is 14 residues long. The germline gives CDR1 MNHEY, CDR2 SMNVEV (reference sequence). V gave up 5 bases and J gave up 7 bases; unmatched junction bases: 7. DNA for the CDR3: TGTGCCAGCAGTACAGGGGCGCGAGGTGAAAAACTGTTTTTT. Its protein is CASSTGARGEKLFF.

The J gene is TRBJ2-7, the V gene TRBV5-1; no reliable D call. CDR1 SGHRS and CDR2 YFSETQ come from the germline V gene. Trimming shortened V by 0 bases and J by 3 bases, and 25 bases separated the two germline ends. The CDR3 runs 19 residues. CDR3 sequence: CASSLDPYKILPPLYEQYF. CDR3 bases: TGCGCCAGCAGCTTGGACCCTTACAAAATCCTTCCGCCCCTCTACGAGCAGTACTTC.

The chain carries TRBV4-1 and TRBJ2-1; 9 positions match TRBD2. After removal of 4 bases from V and 7 bases from J, the junction contained 8 bases not matched to a gene. The CDR3 totals 15 residues. The germline V gene has CDR1 MGHRA and CDR2 YSYEKL. CDR3 loop: CASSRSVAGDNEQFF. In nucleotides, the CDR3 is TGCGCCAGCAGCCGGTCAGTAGCGGGAGATAATGAGCAGTTCTTC.

The V and J genes are TRBV9 and TRBJ1-2, with D unresolved. Germline V gene sequence: CDR1 SGDLS, CDR2 YYNGEE. V gave up 1 base and J gave up 6 bases, with 10 bases separating them. The CDR3 is 13 residues long. CDR3 bases: TGTGCCAGCAGCGTATTACAACGCAATGGCTACACCTTC. Translating gives CASSVLQRNGYTF.

This clone has just one count. The chain couples TRBV30 to TRBJ2-4; 7 bases map to TRBD1. The germline V gene encodes CDR1 GTSNPN and CDR2 SVGIG (reference sequence). This CDR3 contains 13 residues. The V segment lost 2 bases and the J segment 7 bases; nucleotides outside the gene matches: 5. The DNA for the CDR3 is TGTGCCTGGAGTCGGAGAGGGGGCAACATTCAGTACTTC. Its translation is CAWSRRGGNIQYF.

The chain employs TRBV19 and TRBJ1-1; TRBD1 matches at 12 bases. CDR1 is LNHDA, CDR2 SQIVND, per germline (reference sequence). The CDR3 sequence is 14 residues long. Losses at the gene ends were 5 bases for V and 7 bases for J; bases not matched to a gene: 5. The CDR3 loop is CASSSGTGGLEAFF. The DNA for the CDR3 is TGTGCCAGTAGTTCTGGGACAGGGGGCCTTGAAGCTTTCTTT.

The CDR3 nucleotides are TGTGCCAGCAGCCGGACAGTCCAAGAGACCCAGTACTTC. Translation gives CASSRTVQETQYF. J is TRBJ2-5 and V is TRBV7-8, with D maybe TRBD1 (6 bases). Germline values: CDR1 SGHVS, CDR2 FQNEAQ. The CDR3 is 13 residues long. V lost 5 bases to trimming and J lost 1 base, with 8 bases between them.

The rearrangement links TRBV9 to TRBJ2-7; maybe TRBD2 (5 bases). There are 14 residues in the CDR3. The germline gives CDR1 SGDLS, CDR2 YYNGEE. Deletions cut 0 bases from V and 2 bases from J, with 9 bases between. The CDR3 nucleotides read TGTGCCAGCAGCGTAGGAGCGGAAGCCTACGAGCAGTACTTC. Translation: CASSVGAEAYEQYF.

The chain joins TRBV12-5 to TRBJ2-7; 8 positions agree with TRBD2. The end of the DNA fits TRBJ2-1 better, so the J call may be wrong. The CDR3 is 16 residues long. Germline V gene sequence: CDR1 LGHNT, CDR2 FRNRAP. The CDR3 sequence is CASGPSTGTSYNEQFF. The CDR3 bases are TGTGCTAGTGGTCCCTCAACCGGGACTAGCTACAATGAGCAGTTCTTC.

The rearrangement joins TRBV9 to TRBJ2-1; 10 bases align to TRBD2. V was pared by 0 bases and J by 9 bases, with 15 bases of the junction left unmatched. CDR1 is SGDLS and CDR2 is YYNGEE in the germline V gene. The CDR3 covers 18 residues. The CDR3 coding sequence is TGTGCCAGCAGCGTAGCTAGCGGAAGCGGGAGGGCCCTTCCTGAGCAGTTCTTC. Encoded protein: CASSVASGSGRALPEQFF.

The chain employs TRBV28 and TRBJ2-7; 8 bases are shared with TRBD2. The trim removed 7 bases at V and 11 bases at J, leaving 19 bases unmatched. Germline CDR1 MDHEN, CDR2 SYDVKM. The CDR3 consists of 15 residues. The CDR3 sequence: CASTAVGGLGGSEYF. In DNA form, the CDR3 reads TGTGCCAGCACCGCCGTCGGGGGACTAGGGGGTTCGGAGTACTTC.

V is TRBV28 and J is TRBJ2-5; maybe TRBD2 (6 bases). CDR3 length: 15 residues. V shed 2 bases and J shed 1 base, with 11 bases lying between them. Per the germline V gene, CDR1 is MDHEN and CDR2 is SYDVKM. CDR3 DNA: TGTGCCAGCAGTTTAGGGAGGATTTTCCAAGAGACCCAGTACTTC. Protein: CASSLGRIFQETQYF. Supplemented by reference TRBV28 and TRBJ2-5, the full variable domain reads DVKVTQSSRYLVKRTGEKVFLECVQDMDHENMFWYRQDPGLGLRLIYFSYDVKMKEKGDIPEGYSVSREKKERFSLILESASTNQTSMYLCASSLGRIFQETQYFGPGTRLLVL.

The rearrangement links TRBV7-9 to TRBJ2-5, with 7 nucleotides matching TRBD2. The CDR3 sequence is 16 residues long. J lost 1 base, V lost 2 bases, and 7 bases had no gene match. CDR1 is SEHNR, CDR2 FQNEAQ, per germline (reference sequence). The CDR3 loop reads CASSLSLAVAQETQYF. Here the CDR3 DNA reads TGTGCCAGCAGCTTATCTCTAGCGGTGGCCCAAGAGACCCAGTACTTC.

This rearrangement joins TRBV5-1 to TRBJ2-7; 11 bases map to TRBD2. The germline V gene encodes CDR1 SGHRS and CDR2 YFSETQ. The CDR3 contains 20 residues. The ends lost 1 base at V and 2 bases at J; junction bases unmatched: 17. The CDR3 sequence: CASSLIPGLAEDPGAYEQYF. Here the CDR3 DNA reads TGCGCCAGCAGCTTGATCCCGGGACTAGCGGAGGATCCTGGGGCCTACGAGCAGTACTTC. Filled out from reference TRBV5-1 and TRBJ2-7, the complete variable domain reads KAGVTQTPRYLIKTRGQQVTLSCSPISGHRSVSWYQQTPGQGLQFLFEYFSETQRNKGNFPGRFSGRQFSNSRSEMNVSTLELGDSALYLCASSLIPGLAEDPGAYEQYFGPGTRLTVT.

V usage is TRBV28 and J usage is TRBJ1-1; 7 nucleotides match TRBD1. From germline, CDR1 is MDHEN and CDR2 SYDVKM. This CDR3 has 17 residues. With V trimmed by 5 bases and J by 3 bases, 15 bases remained unmatched. The CDR3 region has the DNA TGTGCCAGCAGTACATCGCTTCCACAGACAGGGTACACTGAAGCTTTCTTT. Translation: CASSTSLPQTGYTEAFF.

The chain joins TRBV28 to TRBJ2-7; 11 bases line up with TRBD2. Germline CDR1 is MDHEN and CDR2 is SYDVKM. The CDR3 is 16 residues long. Trimming cost V 7 bases and J 4 bases; bases outside gene matches: 12. CDR3 sequence reads: CASTPSGGLAVYEQYF. The CDR3 DNA is TGTGCCAGCACTCCAAGCGGGGGACTAGCGGTATACGAGCAGTACTTC.

The chain is built from TRBV27 and TRBJ2-5; 7 bases map to TRBD2. The J segment lost 5 bases and the V segment lost 5 bases, leaving 14 bases of the junction unmatched. The germline V gene has CDR1 MNHEY and CDR2 SMNVEV (reference sequence). CDR3 length: 16 residues. CDR3 sequence: CASSGEGRERWETQYF. DNA for the CDR3: TGTGCCAGCAGTGGCGAAGGGCGGGAGAGATGGGAGACCCAGTACTTC.

V usage is TRBV13 and J usage is TRBJ2-7, with 9 bases lining up with TRBD1. Looked up from germline, CDR1 is PRHDT and CDR2 is FYEKMQ (reference sequence). The CDR3 runs to 14 residues. V trimming: 6 bases; J trimming: 5 bases; junction bases outside the gene matches: 8. The CDR3 region is CASRPGTGFHEQYF. In nucleotides, the CDR3 is TGTGCCAGCAGGCCCGGGACAGGGTTTCACGAGCAGTACTTC. Looking up the rest from reference TRBV13 and TRBJ2-7 gives the full variable domain: AAGVIQSPRHLIKEKRETATLKCYPIPRHDTVYWYQQGPGQDPQFLISFYEKMQSDKGSIPDRFSAQQFSDYHSELNMSSLELGDSALYFCASRPGTGFHEQYFGPGTRLTVT.

The rearrangement joins TRBV9 to TRBJ1-4, with 7 bases that match TRBD1. This CDR3 has 16 amino acids. V was pared by 0 bases and J by 2 bases, with 4 bases of the junction left unmatched. Germline CDR1 reads SGDLS; CDR2 reads YYNGEE. CDR3 protein: CASSVGRGWTNEKLFF. The CDR3 bases are TGTGCCAGCAGCGTAGGCAGGGGGTGGACTAATGAAAAACTGTTTTTT.